Included here is one T cell receptor beta chain sequence, with context. Only a few counts were recorded for this clone. Its target antigen remains unknown. The input lacks base qualities; no much larger clone sits a single base away. CDR1 and CDR2 (SEHNR, FQNEAQ) derive from the germline V gene (reference sequence). Clipping removes 0 bases from V and 4 bases from J, with 4 as the unmatched junction base count. The CDR3 runs 15 amino acids, cysteine and phenylalanine included. CDR3 DNA only is kept here, 45 bases in frame from base 1. The data derive from a study of Siglec-9 on CD8 T cells in melanoma (dated by TCRdb to between 2019 and 2020). With respect to the entire study: In this study, researchers looked at how Siglec-9 is expressed on CD8+ T cells and what Siglec-9 does to regulate T cells within the melanoma tumor microenvironment. Broad study findings and their caveats: According to the report, an effector memory CD8+ T-cell subset that seemed to build up inside melanoma tumors was both marked and regulated by Siglec-9.

Libraries were constructed by the immunoSEQ multiplex PCR assay. Entries here come from immuneACCESS through TCRdb and include only in-frame sequences with V and J called. Some clones fail to appear in such tables; in the studies checked, an unresolved V gene covers under half of the shortfall, and the cause of the remainder is unknown. Recorded for this sample are some 39,000 clones; about 86% of them occurred a single time. The ten largest clones capture under 2% of the sample. The source of this sequence is a human donor in good health. Sequencing was performed on Siglec-9- CD8+ T cells sorted from blood. The sample's cell subset or site label, in plain terms: CD8 T cells lacking Siglec-9. The chain joins TRBV7-9 to TRBJ1-2; the junction holds 8 bases that match TRBD1. In nucleotide form, the sequence is TGTGCCAGCAGCTTAGCGGCAGGGGGCAGCTATGGCTACACCTTC. This sequence encodes CASSLAAGGSYGYTF.